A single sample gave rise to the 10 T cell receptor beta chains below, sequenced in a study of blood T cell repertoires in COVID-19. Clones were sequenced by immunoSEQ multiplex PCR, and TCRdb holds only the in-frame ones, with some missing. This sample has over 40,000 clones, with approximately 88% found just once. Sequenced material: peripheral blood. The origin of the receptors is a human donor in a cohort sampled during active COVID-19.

The CDR3 spells CSVVRHPEAFF. In nucleotides, the CDR3 is TGCAGCGTTGTGCGGCACCCAGAAGCTTTCTTT. The rearrangement uses TRBV29-1 and TRBJ1-1; D remains unclear. V was cut by 4 bases and J by 8 bases, with 11 bases left in between. The CDR3 has 11 residues. Per germline, CDR1 SQVTM and CDR2 ANQGSEA. The full variable domain, in which reference TRBV29-1 and TRBJ1-1 provide the parts outside the CDR3, is SAVISQKPSRDICQRGTSLTIQCQVDSQVTMMFWYRQQPGQSLTLIATANQGSEATYESGFVIDKFPISRPNLTFSTLTVSNMSPEDSSIYLCSVVRHPEAFFGQGTRLTVV.

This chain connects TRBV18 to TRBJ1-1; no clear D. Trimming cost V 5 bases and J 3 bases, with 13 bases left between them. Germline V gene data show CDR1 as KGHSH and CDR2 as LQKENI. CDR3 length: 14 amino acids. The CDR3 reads CASSSREVDTEAFF. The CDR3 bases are TGTGCCAGCTCATCTAGGGAGGTGGACACTGAAGCTTTCTTT. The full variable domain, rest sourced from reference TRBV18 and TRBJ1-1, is NAGVMQNPRHLVRRRGQEARLRCSPMKGHSHVYWYRQLPEEGLKFMVYLQKENIIDESGMPKERFSAEFPKEGPSILRIQQVVRGDSAAYFCASSSREVDTEAFFGQGTRLTVV.

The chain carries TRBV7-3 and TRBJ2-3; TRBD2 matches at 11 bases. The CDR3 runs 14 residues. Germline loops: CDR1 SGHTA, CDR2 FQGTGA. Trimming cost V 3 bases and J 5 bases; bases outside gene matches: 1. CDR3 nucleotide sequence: TGTGCCAGCAGCTTGGGGACTAGCGGAGATACGCAGTATTTT. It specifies CASSLGTSGDTQYF.

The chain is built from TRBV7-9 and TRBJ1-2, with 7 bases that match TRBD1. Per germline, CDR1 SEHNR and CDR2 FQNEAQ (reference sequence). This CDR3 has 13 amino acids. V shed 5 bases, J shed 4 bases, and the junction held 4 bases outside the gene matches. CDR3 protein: CASSQQGSYGYTF. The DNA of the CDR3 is TGTGCCAGCAGCCAACAGGGGTCCTATGGCTACACCTTC.

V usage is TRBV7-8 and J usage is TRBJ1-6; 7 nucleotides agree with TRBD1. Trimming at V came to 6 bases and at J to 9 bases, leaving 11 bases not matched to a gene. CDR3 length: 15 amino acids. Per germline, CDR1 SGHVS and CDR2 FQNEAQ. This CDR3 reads CASSDSDRTASPLHF. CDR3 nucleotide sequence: TGTGCCAGCAGTGATTCGGACAGGACCGCTTCACCCCTCCACTTT.

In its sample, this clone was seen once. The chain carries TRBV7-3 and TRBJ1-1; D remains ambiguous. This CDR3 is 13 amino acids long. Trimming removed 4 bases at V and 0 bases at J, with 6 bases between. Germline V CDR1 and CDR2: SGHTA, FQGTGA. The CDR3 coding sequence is TGTGCCAGCAGCTCACAGCTGAACACTGAAGCTTTCTTT. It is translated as CASSSQLNTEAFF.

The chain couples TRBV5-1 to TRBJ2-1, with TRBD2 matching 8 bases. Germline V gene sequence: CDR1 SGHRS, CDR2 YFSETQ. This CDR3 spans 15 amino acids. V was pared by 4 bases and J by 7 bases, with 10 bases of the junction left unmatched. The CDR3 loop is CASSISGAPLNEQFF. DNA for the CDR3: TGCGCCAGCAGCATTAGCGGGGCCCCTTTGAATGAGCAGTTCTTC.

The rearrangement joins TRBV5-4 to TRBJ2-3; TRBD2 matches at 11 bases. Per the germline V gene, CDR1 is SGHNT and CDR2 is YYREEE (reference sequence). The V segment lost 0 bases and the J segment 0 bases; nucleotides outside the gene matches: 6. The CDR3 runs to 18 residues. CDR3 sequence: CASSLGVAGGLSTDTQYF. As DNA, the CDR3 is TGTGCCAGCAGCTTGGGAGTAGCGGGGGGGTTGAGCACAGATACGCAGTATTTT.

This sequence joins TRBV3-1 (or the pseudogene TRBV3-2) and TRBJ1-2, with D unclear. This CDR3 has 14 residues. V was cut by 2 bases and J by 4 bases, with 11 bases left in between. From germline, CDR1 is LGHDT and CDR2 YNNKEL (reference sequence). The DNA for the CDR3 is TGTGCCAGCAGCCAAAATGAAGGACTCTATGGCTACACCTTC. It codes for CASSQNEGLYGYTF.

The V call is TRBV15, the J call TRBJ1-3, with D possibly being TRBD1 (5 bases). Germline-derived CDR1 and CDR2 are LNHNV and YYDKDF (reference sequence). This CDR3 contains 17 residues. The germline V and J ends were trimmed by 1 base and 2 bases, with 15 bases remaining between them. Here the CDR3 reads CATSRGLIWGAGNTIYF. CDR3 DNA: TGTGCCACCAGCAGAGGTCTCATTTGGGGGGCTGGAAACACCATATATTTT. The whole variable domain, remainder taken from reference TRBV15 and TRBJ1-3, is DAMVIQNPRYQVTQFGKPVTLSCSQTLNHNVMYWYQQKSSQAPKLLFHYYDKDFNNEADTPDNFQSRRPNTSFCFLDIRSPGLGDTAMYLCATSRGLIWGAGNTIYFGEGSWLTVV.